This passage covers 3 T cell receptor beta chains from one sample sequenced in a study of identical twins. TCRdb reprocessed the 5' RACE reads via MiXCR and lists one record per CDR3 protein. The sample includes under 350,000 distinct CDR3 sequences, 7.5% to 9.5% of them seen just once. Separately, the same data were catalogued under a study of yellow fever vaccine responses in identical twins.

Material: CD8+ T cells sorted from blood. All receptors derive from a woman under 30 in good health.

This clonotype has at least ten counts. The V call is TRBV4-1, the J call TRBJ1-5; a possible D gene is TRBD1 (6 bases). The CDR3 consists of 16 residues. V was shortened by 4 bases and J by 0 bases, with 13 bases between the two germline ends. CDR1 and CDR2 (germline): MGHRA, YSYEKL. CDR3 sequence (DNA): TGCGCCAGCAGCCGAGTACAGGGTGGTAGCAATCAGCCCCAGCATTTT. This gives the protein CASSRVQGGSNQPQHF.

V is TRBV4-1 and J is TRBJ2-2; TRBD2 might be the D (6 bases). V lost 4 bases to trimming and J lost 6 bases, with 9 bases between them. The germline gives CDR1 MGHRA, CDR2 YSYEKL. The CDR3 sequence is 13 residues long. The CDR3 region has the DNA TGCGCCAGCAGCCTACCGGGGGCCGGGGAGCTGTTTTTT. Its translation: CASSLPGAGELFF.

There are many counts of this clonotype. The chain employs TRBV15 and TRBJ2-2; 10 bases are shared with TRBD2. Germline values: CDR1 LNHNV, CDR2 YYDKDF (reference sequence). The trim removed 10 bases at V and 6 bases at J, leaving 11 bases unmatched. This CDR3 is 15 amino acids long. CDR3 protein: CAIQREGIKSGELFF. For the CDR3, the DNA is TGTGCCATCCAGCGGGAGGGTATTAAATCCGGGGAGCTGTTTTTT.